The 19 T cell receptor beta chains below were found in one sample sequenced in a study of cytomegalovirus exposure and HLA in healthy donors. The table came from immunoSEQ multiplex PCR; TCRdb's copy has only in-frame clones and leaves some out. The data hold approximately 70,000 clones, with 85% to 95% observed a single time. What was sequenced was PBMCs. The receptor source for this set is a young woman in good health and CMV-seronegative.

CDR3 residues: CASMAITSSYNSPLHF. CDR3 sequence (DNA): TGTGCCAGCATGGCCATTACAAGCTCCTATAATTCACCCCTCCACTTT. The chain couples TRBV2 to TRBJ1-6; D ambiguous. Trimming removed 7 bases from V and 0 bases from J, with 13 bases in between. The CDR3 loop spans 16 amino acids. CDR1 is SNHLY, CDR2 FYNNEI, per germline.

The rearrangement uses TRBV5-8 and TRBJ1-1; 9 bases map to TRBD1. With V trimmed by 5 bases and J by 0 bases, 2 bases remained unmatched. From germline, CDR1 is SGHTS and CDR2 YDEGEE. This CDR3 is 14 amino acids long. CDR3 in amino acids: CASRGTGLNTEAFF. DNA for the CDR3: TGTGCCAGCAGGGGGACAGGGCTGAACACTGAAGCTTTCTTT.

This clone was seen a single time. V is TRBV30 and J is TRBJ2-1; TRBD1 aligns across 7 bases. CDR3 length: 14 residues. Losses at the gene ends were 0 bases for V and 7 bases for J; bases not matched to a gene: 6. Germline V gene data show CDR1 as GTSNPN and CDR2 as SVGIG (reference sequence). CDR3 coding DNA: TGTGCCTGGAGTGTAAACAGGGGTCTTAATGAGCAGTTCTTC. It specifies CAWSVNRGLNEQFF. The full variable domain, rest sourced from reference TRBV30 and TRBJ2-1, is SQTIHQWPATLVQPVGSPLSLECTVEGTSNPNLYWYRQAAGRGLQLLFYSVGIGQISSEVPQNLSASRPQDRQFILSSKKLLLSDSGFYLCAWSVNRGLNEQFFGPGTRLTVL.

The V call is TRBV18, the J call TRBJ1-1; TRBD1 is a possible D gene (5 bases). From germline, CDR1 is KGHSH and CDR2 LQKENI. Trimming cost V 3 bases and J 1 base, with 12 bases left between them. The CDR3 is 15 residues long. The CDR3 nucleotides read TGTGCCAGCTCACCGACCGGACATCAGAACACTGAAGCTTTCTTT. As protein: CASSPTGHQNTEAFF. The full variable domain, completed using reference TRBV18 and TRBJ1-1, is NAGVMQNPRHLVRRRGQEARLRCSPMKGHSHVYWYRQLPEEGLKFMVYLQKENIIDESGMPKERFSAEFPKEGPSILRIQQVVRGDSAAYFCASSPTGHQNTEAFFGQGTRLTVV.

In this sample, this clone turned up a few times. This chain links TRBV7-2 with TRBJ1-6; D gene unclear. CDR1 SGHTA and CDR2 FQGNSA come from the germline V gene. The CDR3 totals 15 residues. Trimming stripped 5 bases from V and 7 bases from J, with 15 bases between. As DNA, the CDR3 is TGTGCCAGCAGCCCCGCTTGGTCCGCGAATTCACCCCTCCACTTT. This encodes CASSPAWSANSPLHF.

The chain combines TRBV6-5 with TRBJ1-3, with D hard to call. Trimming removed 5 bases from V and 4 bases from J, with 9 bases in between. Germline-derived CDR1 and CDR2 are MNHEY and SVGAGI. This CDR3 comprises 13 residues. The DNA of the CDR3 is TGTGCCAGCAGTACAGAGCTGGGAAACACCATATATTTT. Residues: CASSTELGNTIYF.

The V call is TRBV6-6, the J call TRBJ1-5; weak D call: TRBD1 (5 bases). Germline assignment: CDR1 MNHNY and CDR2 SVGAGI (reference sequence). The V end lost 6 bases, the J end lost 2 bases, and 17 bases lay between the germline ends. The CDR3 loop spans 16 amino acids. The CDR3 DNA sequence: TGTGCCAGCAGGAACCTCAGGGATCGCGGCAATCAGCCCCAGCATTTT. Translated, it gives CASRNLRDRGNQPQHF.

This rearrangement joins TRBV7-3 to TRBJ2-2; D uncertain. Germline CDR1 reads SGHTA; CDR2 reads FQGTGA. V was cut by 4 bases and J by 3 bases, with 6 bases left in between. The CDR3 runs 13 residues. This CDR3 reads CASSSQDTGELFF. The CDR3 DNA reads as TGTGCCAGCAGCTCACAAGACACCGGGGAGCTGTTTTTT. The full variable domain, completed using reference TRBV7-3 and TRBJ2-2, is GAGVSQTPSNKVTEKGKYVELRCDPISGHTALYWYRQSLGQGPEFLIYFQGTGAADDSGLPNDRFFAVRPEGSVSTLKIQRTERGDSAVYLCASSSQDTGELFFGEGSRLTVL.

The chain is built from TRBV28 and TRBJ2-5; TRBD2 aligns across 15 bases. The CDR3 loop spans 16 amino acids. Germline V gene lookup returns CDR1 MDHEN and CDR2 SYDVKM. Unmatched junction bases numbered 4, after V lost 6 bases and J lost 2 bases. CDR3: CASSWTSGGAQETQYF. The DNA of the CDR3 is TGTGCCAGCAGCTGGACTAGCGGGGGGGCTCAAGAGACCCAGTACTTC. The whole variable domain, remainder taken from reference TRBV28 and TRBJ2-5, is DVKVTQSSRYLVKRTGEKVFLECVQDMDHENMFWYRQDPGLGLRLIYFSYDVKMKEKGDIPEGYSVSREKKERFSLILESASTNQTSMYLCASSWTSGGAQETQYFGPGTRLLVL.

V gene TRBV28 combines with J gene TRBJ1-4; 12 nucleotides agree with TRBD1. CDR1 MDHEN and CDR2 SYDVKM come from the germline V gene. The CDR3 spans 16 residues. Trimming at V came to 6 bases and at J to 5 bases, leaving 7 bases not matched to a gene. CDR3 residues: CASRGQGAGGNEKLFF. CDR3 bases: TGTGCCAGCAGGGGACAGGGGGCTGGGGGGAATGAAAAACTGTTTTTT.

This chain connects TRBV5-1 to TRBJ2-7; 7 nucleotides agree with TRBD1. The CDR3 has 15 amino acids. Germline V lookup: CDR1 SGHRS, CDR2 YFSETQ. V was pared by 0 bases and J by 2 bases, with 5 bases of the junction left unmatched. The CDR3 bases are TGCGCCAGCAGCTTGGGTGGGACAGAGACCTACGAGCAGTACTTC. Its protein product is CASSLGGTETYEQYF.

This chain links TRBV4-1 with TRBJ2-7, with 10 bases identical to TRBD2. V dropped 3 bases and J dropped 6; count of bases not matched to a gene: 8. Per the germline V gene, CDR1 is MGHRA and CDR2 is YSYEKL. CDR3 length: 15 residues. This chain's CDR3 is CASSHPPSGGGEQYF. Here the CDR3 DNA reads TGCGCCAGCAGCCATCCCCCCAGCGGGGGGGGCGAGCAGTACTTC.

CDR3 DNA: TGCGCCAGCAGAGGGGAACAAGAGACCCAGTACTTC. It is translated as CASRGEQETQYF. The V call is TRBV5-1, the J call TRBJ2-5; possibly TRBD1 for D (5 bases). Germline V CDR1 and CDR2: SGHRS, YFSETQ. The ends were cut back, 5 bases at V and 2 bases at J, with 7 bases in the middle. The CDR3 extends over 12 amino acids.

This chain connects TRBV6-5 to TRBJ2-1; 14 bases align to TRBD2. The CDR3 covers 15 residues. V was pared by 2 bases and J by 10 bases, with 4 bases of the junction left unmatched. Germline CDR1 and CDR2: MNHEY and SVGAGI. CDR3 in DNA: TGTGCCAGCAGTTACGGACTAGCGGGGGGAGGGGAGCAGTTCTTC. As protein: CASSYGLAGGGEQFF.

This chain joins TRBV9 and TRBJ2-3, with 11 bases aligning to TRBD2. CDR1 is SGDLS, CDR2 YYNGEE, per germline. The CDR3 contains 16 residues. V lost 3 bases to trimming and J lost 1 base; unmatched junction nucleotides: 4. The CDR3 is CASSAVLAGGTDTQYF. CDR3 bases: TGTGCCAGCAGCGCGGTACTAGCGGGGGGCACAGATACGCAGTATTTT.

The chain joins TRBV5-5 to TRBJ1-5, with TRBD1 identical over 9 bases. Germline V gene data show CDR1 as SGHKS and CDR2 as YYEKEE (reference sequence). V shed 5 bases and J 0 bases; nucleotides not matched to a gene: 12. The CDR3 has 18 amino acids. The CDR3 DNA reads as TGTGCCAGCAGTGCTGGACAGGGGACCCCTGGTAGCAATCAGCCCCAGCATTTT. Protein sequence: CASSAGQGTPGSNQPQHF.

The chain couples TRBV28 to TRBJ2-7, with D possibly matching TRBD1 (5 bases). V lost 1 base and J lost 7, with 17 bases in between. The CDR3 is 15 residues long. Per the germline V gene, CDR1 is MDHEN and CDR2 is SYDVKM. CDR3 protein: CASSLSVSGLGEQYF. CDR3 sequence (DNA): TGTGCCAGCAGTTTATCTGTGTCAGGGCTTGGGGAGCAGTACTTC.

The chain is built from TRBV30 and TRBJ1-2; D is ambiguous. Trimming cost V 0 bases and J 7 bases, with 6 bases left between them. CDR3 length equals 11 residues. Germline V gene data show CDR1 as GTSNPN and CDR2 as SVGIG (reference sequence). The CDR3 nucleotides read TGTGCCTGGAGTGTAGGGAGTGGCTACACCTTC. Its translation: CAWSVGSGYTF.

CDR3 in DNA: TGTGCCAGCAGCCCAAGGGGAAAGCCTGACGTTAGCAATCAGCCCCAGCATTTT. The encoded protein is CASSPRGKPDVSNQPQHF. V is TRBV28 and J is TRBJ1-5; possible D gene TRBD1, 5 bases. Germline loops: CDR1 MDHEN, CDR2 SYDVKM. This CDR3 has 18 residues. The ends were cut back, 6 bases at V and 0 bases at J, with 21 bases in the middle.